Presented here are 15 T cell receptor beta chains from one specimen sequenced in a study of Graves' ophthalmopathy and Graves' hyperthyroidism. The authors amplified TCR beta CDR3 regions from RNA transcripts. First-round RT-PCR relied on HTBI primers, and a second-round multiplex PCR came next. TCRdb ran MiXCR on the multiplex PCR reads and lists one entry per CDR3 protein. The sample has roughly 600,000 distinct CDR3 sequences, about 40% seen once. Specimen: peripheral blood or thyroid tissue (not recorded which). These receptors all stem from an adult man with Graves' hyperthyroidism.

The chain recombines TRBV20-1 with TRBJ2-7, with 8 positions matching TRBD2. The CDR3 has 14 amino acids. The germline V gene encodes CDR1 DFQATT and CDR2 SNEGSKA (reference sequence). Unmatched junction bases numbered 7, after V lost 2 bases and J lost 4 bases. The CDR3 bases are TGCAGTGCTAGATCCTCGGGGGGGGGGTACGAGCAGTACTTC. Translating it yields CSARSSGGGYEQYF.

This clonotype was seen repeatedly, ten times or more. The gene calls are TRBV24-1 and TRBJ1-5; 7 bases align to TRBD1. CDR3 length: 15 amino acids. The germline V gene encodes CDR1 KGHDR and CDR2 SFDVKD. V gave up 4 bases and J gave up 2 bases; unmatched junction bases: 4. Here the CDR3 reads CATSDPGQGNQPQHF. The CDR3 DNA reads as TGTGCCACCAGTGACCCCGGACAGGGCAATCAGCCCCAGCATTTT.

This clonotype appeared many times. This chain uses TRBV12-3 or TRBV12-4 with TRBJ1-1, with D uncertain. Trimming took off 3 bases at V and 1 base at J, with 9 bases between the two ends. This CDR3 has 14 amino acids. The DNA for the CDR3 is TGTGCCAGCAGTTTTGGAGGACCGAACACTGAAGCTTTCTTT. Translated, it gives CASSFGGPNTEAFF.

This clonotype was detected once. Germline and junction disagree at one end, which may indicate a read error. The chain couples TRBV7-3 to TRBJ2-7, with 10 bases identical to TRBD1. TRBJ2-1 explains the end of the DNA better; the J call may be wrong. The V gene's germline CDR1 is SGHTA and CDR2 FQGTGA. This CDR3 is 15 amino acids long. The CDR3 nucleotides read TGTGCCAGCAGTTTAACCGGGACAGGGGTCAATGAGCAGTTCTTC. Its translation is CASSLTGTGVNEQFF.

This clonotype was recorded a few times. V gene TRBV4-1 combines with J gene TRBJ2-7, with 11 nucleotides matching TRBD2. CDR3 length: 15 amino acids. V lost 4 bases, J lost 0 bases, and 2 bases stayed unmatched. Germline assignment: CDR1 MGHRA and CDR2 YSYEKL. CDR3 DNA: TGCGCCAGCAGCCCGACTAGCGGGGTCTCCTACGAGCAGTACTTC. This sequence encodes CASSPTSGVSYEQYF.

The chain carries TRBV12-3 or TRBV12-4 and TRBJ2-7; tentatively, D is TRBD1 (5 bases). The CDR3 has 13 residues. V lost 7 bases, J lost 7 bases, and 17 bases lay in between. This CDR3 is CASTPDSAWEQYF. The CDR3 DNA follows: TGTGCCAGCACCCCTGACAGTGCTTGGGAGCAGTACTTC.

CDR3: CSVVGGVNGYTF. CDR3 in DNA: TGCAGCGTTGTGGGAGGGGTGAATGGCTACACCTTC. The J gene is TRBJ1-2, the V gene TRBV29-1; the D gene is possibly TRBD1 (5 bases). This CDR3 spans 12 amino acids. The germline gives CDR1 SQVTM, CDR2 ANQGSEA. V was trimmed by 4 bases and J by 6 bases, leaving 12 bases between them.

In its sample, this clonotype was seen many times. The chain combines TRBV10-2 with TRBJ2-7, with TRBD2 as a possible D gene (6 bases). The CDR3 is 14 amino acids. Trimming cost V 5 bases and J 2 bases, with 13 bases left between them. CDR1 and CDR2 (germline): WSHSY, SAAADI. The CDR3 DNA follows: TGCGCCAGCAGTCCCGGGGGTAGTACCTACGAGCAGTACTTC. Its protein product is CASSPGGSTYEQYF.

This clonotype was observed at least ten times. The CDR3 DNA reads TGTGCCAGCAGCCACAAGACAGGGTTAGAGACCCAGTACTTC. It translates to CASSHKTGLETQYF. This chain uses TRBV6-5 with TRBJ2-5; 7 bases map to TRBD1. CDR1 is MNHEY and CDR2 is SVGAGI in the germline V gene. Trimming took 6 bases from V and 4 from J; bases not matched to a gene: 8. This CDR3 comprises 14 residues.

About this clonotype itself: This may stem from a read error, because a much larger clone lies one nucleotide away. The rearrangement joins TRBV10-3 to TRBJ1-2, with D possibly matching TRBD1 (5 bases). The CDR3 totals 14 residues. Germline values: CDR1 ENHRY, CDR2 SYGVKD. The CDR3 DNA reads as TGTGCCATCACTGACAGAAGAGCTAACTGTGGCTACACCTTC. Protein product: CAITDRRANCGYTF.

This clonotype came up a few times. The J gene is TRBJ2-2, the V gene TRBV28, with TRBD2 identical over 7 bases. V shed 6 bases and J 1 base; nucleotides not matched to a gene: 5. Germline V gene sequence: CDR1 MDHEN, CDR2 SYDVKM. CDR3 length: 15 residues. CDR3 DNA sequence: TGTGCCAGCAGCGAGATAGCGGGGAACACCGGGGAGCTGTTTTTT. Amino acid sequence: CASSEIAGNTGELFF.

This clonotype came up a few times. This chain connects TRBV4-2 to TRBJ2-7; D is perhaps TRBD2 (5 bases). Trimming cost V 0 bases and J 0 bases, with 15 bases left between them. There are 17 residues in the CDR3. Germline lookup yields CDR1 LGHNA and CDR2 YNFKEQ. For the CDR3, the DNA is TGTGCCAGCAGCCAAGAAGGAGAGGGCCCCAGCTCCTACGAGCAGTACTTC. Its translation: CASSQEGEGPSSYEQYF.

V is TRBV2 and J is TRBJ2-3, with 7 nucleotides matching TRBD1. Per germline, CDR1 SNHLY and CDR2 FYNNEI. The V and J ends lost 3 bases and 3 bases, in that order; junction bases with no gene match: 12. This CDR3 region has 17 residues. The DNA for the CDR3 is TGTGCCAGCAGTGACGTACCGACAGGGTGGGGGACAGATACGCAGTATTTT. Its translation: CASSDVPTGWGTDTQYF.

This clonotype occurred once. A much larger clone differs by one base, so this may be a read error. V usage is TRBV7-6 and J usage is TRBJ1-2; D may be TRBD1 (5 bases). The V gene lost 6 bases and the J gene lost 6 bases, with 20 bases spanning the gap. The germline gives CDR1 SGHVS, CDR2 FNYEAQ. The CDR3 covers 15 residues. CDR3: CASSLRDGLLDGYTF. CDR3 nucleotide sequence: TGTGCCAGCAGTCTCCGGGACGGGCTCTTGGATGGCTACACCTTC.

Comments on this clonotype: A read error may explain this, as a much larger clone is one base away. The chain couples TRBV7-9 to TRBJ1-2, with 9 bases fitting TRBD1. This CDR3 contains 16 residues. V lost 6 bases and J lost 8; bases outside the gene matches: 16. Germline V lookup: CDR1 SEHNR, CDR2 FQNEAQ (reference sequence). DNA of the CDR3: TGTGCCAGCAGACTAAGCACGACAGGGGGAAGGTTAGGCTACACCTTC. Its translation: CASRLSTTGGRLGYTF.